These 10 T cell receptor beta chains were all obtained from the same sample, sequenced in a study of T cell clonotyping in hematopoietic cell transplantation. Time point denoted: recipient sample about 28 days before transplant, after cytoreduction. Repertoires were generated with immunoSEQ multiplex PCR, while TCRdb's copy carries only in-frame clones and drops some. In the table there are about 36,000 clones, roughly 95% of which are singletons. Material: peripheral blood mononuclear cells, obtained before stem cell transplant. The receptors originated from a man aged 35 to 55 with chronic myeloid leukemia. Some clones in this sample may be carry-over from other donors' samples.

The chain joins TRBV5-6 to TRBJ2-7; D unresolved. The CDR3 contains 11 residues. V lost 1 base and J lost 7, with 6 bases in between. The germline V gene encodes CDR1 SGHDT and CDR2 YYEEEE. The CDR3, as DNA: TGTGCCAGCAGCTTGAGAGAGGAGCAGTACTTC. Residues: CASSLREEQYF.

The chain employs TRBV4-1 and TRBJ2-6; the D gene is possibly TRBD2 (6 bases). Germline values: CDR1 MGHRA, CDR2 YSYEKL. This CDR3 region has 16 residues. Trimming took 0 bases from V and 2 from J, leaving 8 bases between them. CDR3 sequence (DNA): TGCGCCAGCAGCCAAGAGGAGGGGCCTGGGGCCAACGTCCTGACTTTC. Translation: CASSQEEGPGANVLTF.

The chain couples TRBV28 to TRBJ2-7; tentative D call: TRBD2 (7 bases). The length of the CDR3 is 15 residues. In germline, CDR1 is MDHEN, CDR2 SYDVKM. With 2 bases removed from V and 6 bases from J, the gap between germline ends came to 17 bases. CDR3 sequence (DNA): TGTGCCAGCAGTTTAGATCGGGGGGCATCCGCCGAGCAGTACTTC. This sequence encodes CASSLDRGASAEQYF.

The chain couples TRBV6-1 to TRBJ2-7, with D possibly TRBD2 on 5 matching bases. The CDR3 totals 13 residues. CDR1 is MNHNS and CDR2 is SASEGT in the germline V gene. The V and J ends lost 6 bases and 7 bases respectively, with 16 bases between them. The CDR3 nucleotides read TGTGCCAGCAGGCCTCGGGTCTGGGAGGAGCAGTACTTC. Amino acid sequence: CASRPRVWEEQYF.

The J gene is TRBJ2-3, the V gene TRBV5-1; 11 bases are shared with TRBD2. The ends lost 0 bases at V and 2 bases at J; junction bases unmatched: 5. CDR1 and CDR2 from the germline V gene are SGHRS and YFSETQ. This CDR3 spans 17 amino acids. The CDR3 nucleotides read TGCGCCAGCAGCTTGGGTACTAGCGGGGGAAACACAGATACGCAGTATTTT. Encoded protein: CASSLGTSGGNTDTQYF.

Concerning this clone: Other DNA sequences of this sample code for an identical CDR3. The chain is built from TRBV25-1 and TRBJ1-2, with D possibly being TRBD1 (5 bases). The CDR3 covers 14 residues. Germline CDR1 reads MGHDK; CDR2 reads SYGVNS. V dropped 8 bases and J dropped 5 bases, with 18 bases sitting between them. In DNA, the CDR3 is TGTGCCAGCGAGGGTACAGGTTATGGATATGGCTACACCTTC. It codes for CASEGTGYGYGYTF.

The CDR3 here is CASSYLSDSYTF. DNA for the CDR3: TGTGCCAGCAGTTACCTATCCGACAGCTACACCTTC. This rearrangement joins TRBV6-6 to TRBJ1-2; no clear D gene. The CDR3 is made up of 12 amino acids. Germline V gene lookup returns CDR1 MNHNY and CDR2 SVGAGI (reference sequence). V was clipped by 2 bases and J by 9 bases, with 10 bases between them.

CDR3 coding DNA: TGTGCCAGCAGCTTCACAACCCGGGGAGGAGAAGGGAACACTGAAGCTTTCTTT. Its protein product is CASSFTTRGGEGNTEAFF. The chain is built from TRBV11-2 and TRBJ1-1; no clear D. With 3 bases removed from V and 1 base from J, the gap between germline ends came to 21 bases. Germline CDR1 is SGHAT and CDR2 is FQNNGV. The CDR3 is 18 amino acids. The full variable domain, with the rest looked up from reference TRBV11-2 and TRBJ1-1, is EAGVAQSPRYKIIEKRQSVAFWCNPISGHATLYWYQQILGQGPKLLIQFQNNGVVDDSQLPKDRFSAERLKGVDSTLKIQPAKLEDSAVYLCASSFTTRGGEGNTEAFFGQGTRLTVV.

V usage is TRBV11-3 and J usage is TRBJ1-1; D may be TRBD1 (5 bases). Looked up from germline, CDR1 is SGHNT and CDR2 is YENEEA. Trimming removed 1 base at V and 4 bases at J, with 13 bases between. The CDR3 is made up of 15 amino acids. The CDR3 DNA sequence: TGTGCCAGCAGCTTAGGGGGGGGAGAGGGCACTGAAGCTTTCTTT. Amino acid sequence: CASSLGGGEGTEAFF. The full variable domain, completed using reference TRBV11-3 and TRBJ1-1, is EAGVVQSPRYKIIEKKQPVAFWCNPISGHNTLYWYLQNLGQGPELLIRYENEEAVDDSQLPKDRFSAERLKGVDSTLKIQPAELGDSAVYLCASSLGGGEGTEAFFGQGTRLTVV.

This clone was seen once. The rearrangement uses TRBV29-1 and TRBJ2-5; 8 bases agree with TRBD2. The J segment lost 2 bases and the V segment lost 4 bases, leaving 6 bases of the junction unmatched. In germline, CDR1 is SQVTM, CDR2 ANQGSEA. This CDR3 spans 14 amino acids. CDR3 bases: TGCAGCGTTGGTCTCGGGGGGGGGCAAGAGACCCAGTACTTC. Protein: CSVGLGGGQETQYF. The variable domain in full, completed from reference TRBV29-1 and TRBJ2-5, reads SAVISQKPSRDICQRGTSLTIQCQVDSQVTMMFWYRQQPGQSLTLIATANQGSEATYESGFVIDKFPISRPNLTFSTLTVSNMSPEDSSIYLCSVGLGGGQETQYFGPGTRLLVL.